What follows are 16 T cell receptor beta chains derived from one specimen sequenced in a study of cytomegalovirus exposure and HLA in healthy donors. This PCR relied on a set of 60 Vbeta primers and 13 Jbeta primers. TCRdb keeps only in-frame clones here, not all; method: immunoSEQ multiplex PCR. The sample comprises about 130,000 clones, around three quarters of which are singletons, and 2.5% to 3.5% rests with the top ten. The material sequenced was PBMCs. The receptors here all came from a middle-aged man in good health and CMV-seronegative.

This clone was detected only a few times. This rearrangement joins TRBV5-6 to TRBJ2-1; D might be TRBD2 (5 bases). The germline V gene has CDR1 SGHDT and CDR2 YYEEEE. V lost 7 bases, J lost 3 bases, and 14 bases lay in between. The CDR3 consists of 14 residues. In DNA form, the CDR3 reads TGTGCCAGCGTCGGTCAGACTAACTACAATGAGCAGTTCTTC. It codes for CASVGQTNYNEQFF.

The CDR3 loop reads CASSPQADRGEKLFF. The CDR3, as DNA: TGTGCCAGCAGCCCCCAGGCGGACAGGGGTGAAAAACTGTTTTTT. V usage is TRBV7-9 and J usage is TRBJ1-4; 9 bases match TRBD1. The V and J ends lost 5 bases and 7 bases, in that order; junction bases with no gene match: 8. The CDR3 spans 15 residues. CDR1 and CDR2 from the germline V gene are SEHNR and FQNEAQ (reference sequence). Full variable domain (rest looked up from reference TRBV7-9 and TRBJ1-4): DTGVSQNPRHKITKRGQNVTFRCDPISEHNRLYWYRQTLGQGPEFLTYFQNEAQLEKSRLLSDRFSAERPKGSFSTLEIQRTEQGDSAMYLCASSPQADRGEKLFFGSGTQLSVL.

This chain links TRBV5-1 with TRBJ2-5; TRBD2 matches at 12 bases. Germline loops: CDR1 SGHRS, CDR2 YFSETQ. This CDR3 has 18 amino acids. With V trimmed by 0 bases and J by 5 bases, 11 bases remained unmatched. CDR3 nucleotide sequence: TGCGCCAGCAGCTTGGCGTTATCTAGCGGGGGGGGCGCGGAGACCCAGTACTTC. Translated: CASSLALSSGGGAETQYF.

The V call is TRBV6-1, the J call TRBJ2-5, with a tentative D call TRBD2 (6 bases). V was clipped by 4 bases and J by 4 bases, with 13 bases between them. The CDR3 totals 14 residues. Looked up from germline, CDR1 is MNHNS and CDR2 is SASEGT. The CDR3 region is CASSGAVGGETQYF. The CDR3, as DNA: TGTGCCAGCAGTGGGGCGGTCGGGGGAGAGACCCAGTACTTC.

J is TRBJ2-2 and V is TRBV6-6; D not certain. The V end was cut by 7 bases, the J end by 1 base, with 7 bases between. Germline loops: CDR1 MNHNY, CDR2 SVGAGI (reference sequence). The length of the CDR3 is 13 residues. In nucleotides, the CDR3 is TGTGCCAGCACGAACAGGAACACCGGGGAGCTGTTTTTT. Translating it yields CASTNRNTGELFF.

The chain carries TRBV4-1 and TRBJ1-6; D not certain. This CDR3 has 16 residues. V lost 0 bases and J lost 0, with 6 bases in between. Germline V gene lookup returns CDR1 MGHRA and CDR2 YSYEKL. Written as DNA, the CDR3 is TGCGCCAGCAGCCAAGACACCTACTCCTATAATTCACCCCTCCACTTT. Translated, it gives CASSQDTYSYNSPLHF.

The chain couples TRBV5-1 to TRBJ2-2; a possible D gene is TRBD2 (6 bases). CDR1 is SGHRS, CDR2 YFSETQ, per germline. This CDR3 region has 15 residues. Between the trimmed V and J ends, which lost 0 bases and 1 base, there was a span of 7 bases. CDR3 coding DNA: TGCGCCAGCAGCTTGGGGGACTGGAACACCGGGGAGCTGTTTTTT. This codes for CASSLGDWNTGELFF.

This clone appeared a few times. CDR3 sequence reads: CASSLVQSGNTIYF. The CDR3 bases are TGTGCCAGCAGCTTAGTACAGTCTGGAAACACCATATATTTT. The chain uses TRBV7-8 and TRBJ1-3; no definite D call. The CDR3 spans 14 residues. V was trimmed by 1 base and J by 1 base, leaving 5 bases between them. The germline CDR1 and CDR2 sequences are SGHVS and FQNEAQ.

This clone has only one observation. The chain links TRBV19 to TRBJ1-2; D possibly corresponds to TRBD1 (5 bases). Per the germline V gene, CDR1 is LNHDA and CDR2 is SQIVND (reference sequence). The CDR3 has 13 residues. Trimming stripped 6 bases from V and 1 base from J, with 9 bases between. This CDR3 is CASSPDSNYGYTF. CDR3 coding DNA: TGTGCCAGTAGCCCAGACAGTAACTATGGCTACACCTTC. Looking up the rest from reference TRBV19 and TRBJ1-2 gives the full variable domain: DGGITQSPKYLFRKEGQNVTLSCEQNLNHDAMYWYRQDPGQGLRLIYYSQIVNDFQKGDIAEGYSVSREKKESFPLTVTSAQKNPTAFYLCASSPDSNYGYTFGSGTRLTVV.

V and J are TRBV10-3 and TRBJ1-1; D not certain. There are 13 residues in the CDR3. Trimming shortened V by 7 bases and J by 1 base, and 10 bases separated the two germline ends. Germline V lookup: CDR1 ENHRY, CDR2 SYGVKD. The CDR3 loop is CAIKFSENTEAFF. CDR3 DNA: TGTGCCATCAAGTTTAGCGAGAACACTGAAGCTTTCTTT.

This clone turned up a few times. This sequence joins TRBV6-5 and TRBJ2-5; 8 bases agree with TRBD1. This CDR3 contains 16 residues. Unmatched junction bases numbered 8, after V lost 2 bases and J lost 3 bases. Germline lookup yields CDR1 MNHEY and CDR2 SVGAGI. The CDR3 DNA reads TGTGCCAGCAGTTACGCCGGACAGGGAGGAAAAGAGACCCAGTACTTC. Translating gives CASSYAGQGGKETQYF.

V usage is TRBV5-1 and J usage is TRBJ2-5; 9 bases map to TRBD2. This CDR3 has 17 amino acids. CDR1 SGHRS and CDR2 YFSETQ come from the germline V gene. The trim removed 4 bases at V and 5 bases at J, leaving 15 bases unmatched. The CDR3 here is CASSISVLAGPVETQYF. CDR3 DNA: TGCGCCAGCAGCATAAGCGTTCTAGCGGGACCGGTCGAGACCCAGTACTTC.

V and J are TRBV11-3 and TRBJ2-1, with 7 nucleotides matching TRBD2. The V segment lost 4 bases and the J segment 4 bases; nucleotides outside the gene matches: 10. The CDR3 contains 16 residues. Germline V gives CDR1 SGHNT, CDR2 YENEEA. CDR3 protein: CASSSRSGGSYNEQFF. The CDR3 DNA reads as TGTGCCAGCAGCTCGCGATCGGGGGGATCGTACAATGAGCAGTTCTTC.

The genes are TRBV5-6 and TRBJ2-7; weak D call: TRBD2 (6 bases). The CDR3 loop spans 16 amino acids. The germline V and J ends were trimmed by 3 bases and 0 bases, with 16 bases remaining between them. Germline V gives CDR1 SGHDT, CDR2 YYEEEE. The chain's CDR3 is CASSSTGSWLSYEQYF. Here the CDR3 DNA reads TGTGCCAGCAGCTCTACCGGGAGCTGGCTCTCCTACGAGCAGTACTTC.

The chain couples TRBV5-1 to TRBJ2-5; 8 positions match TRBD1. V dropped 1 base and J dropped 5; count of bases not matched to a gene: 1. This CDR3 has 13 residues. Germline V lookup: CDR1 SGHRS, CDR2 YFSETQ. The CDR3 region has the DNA TGCGCCAGCAGCTTGAGACAGGGGGAGACCCAGTACTTC. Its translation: CASSLRQGETQYF.

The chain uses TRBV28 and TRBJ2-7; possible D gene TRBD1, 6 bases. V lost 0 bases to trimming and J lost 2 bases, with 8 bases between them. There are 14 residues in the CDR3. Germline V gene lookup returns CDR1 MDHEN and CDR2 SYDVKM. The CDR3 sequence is CASSLWGAAYEQYF. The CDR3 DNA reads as TGTGCCAGCAGTTTATGGGGGGCGGCCTACGAGCAGTACTTC.